This is a list of T cell receptor beta chains from one sample in a study of T cell repertoires in cytomegalovirus infection. TCRdb re-derived calls from the reads in MiXCR, one entry per CDR3 protein. This table holds a few hundred thousand distinct CDR3 sequences, around a quarter found once. Input material: PBMCs. These receptors all stem from a human donor in good health (CMV status not recorded). Some clones in this sample may be carry-over from other donors' samples. The CDR3 runs from the conserved cysteine through the conserved F or W. D genes are given only for firm matches. The size of a clone is reported for some rows only, either as once, few or many, or as a class for expanded clones.

CASSLLRTSGRFAGANVLTF	TGTGCCAGCAGTTTACTCAGGACTAGCGGGAGGTTCGCTGGGGCCAACGTCCTGACTTTC	TRBD2	TRBV27	few	TRBJ2-6
CASSGRLWTEAFF	TGTGCCAGCAGTGGCCGGTTATGGACTGAAGCTTTCTTT	-	TRBV6-1	few	TRBJ1-1
CASSLKGISTEAFF	TGTGCCAGCAGTTTAAAGGGTATAAGCACTGAAGCTTTCTTT	-	TRBV12-3/TRBV12-4	-	TRBJ1-1
CASSLGTIFPYEQYF	TGTGCCAGCAGCTTAGGGACTATATTCCCCTACGAGCAGTACTTC	-	TRBV7-9	few	TRBJ2-7
CASSLSGPVGSYEQYF	TGTGCCAGCAGCTTATCGGGGCCAGTGGGCTCCTACGAGCAGTACTTC	-	TRBV7-6	many	TRBJ2-7
CASSPRLTPYNEQFF	TGTGCCAGCAGCCCTAGGCTGACTCCCTACAATGAGCAGTTCTTC	-	TRBV7-9	-	TRBJ2-1
CASRQGTTNEKLFF	TGTGCCAGCAGGCAGGGTACTACGAATGAAAAACTGTTTTTT	-	TRBV12-3/TRBV12-4	-	TRBJ1-4
CASSEKTSGSAFGTQYF	TGTGCCAGCAGCGAAAAGACTAGCGGGAGTGCCTTTGGTACGCAGTATTTT	TRBD2	TRBV7-9	many	TRBJ2-3
CASSPHWGAASYNSPLHF	TGTGCCAGTAGCCCCCATTGGGGGGCCGCCTCCTATAATTCACCCCTCCACTTT	-	TRBV19	-	TRBJ1-6
CASSGLTSGNNEQFF	TGCGCCAGCAGTGGCTTGACTAGCGGGAACAATGAGCAGTTCTTC	TRBD2	TRBV10-1	-	TRBJ2-1
CASSPGTDNSPLHF	TGTGCCAGCAGCCCTGGGACAGATAATTCACCCCTCCACTTT	TRBD1	TRBV12-3/TRBV12-4	many	TRBJ1-6
CASSPKGGSGTEAFF	TGTGCCAGCAGCCCAAAAGGGGGTAGTGGCACTGAAGCTTTCTTT	-	TRBV7-9	-	TRBJ1-1
CASSSRFLEETQYF	TGTGCCAGCAGCTCAAGGTTTTTAGAAGAGACCCAGTACTTC	-	TRBV7-8	many	TRBJ2-5
CASSPPASTKQFF	TGTGCCAGCTCACCACCGGCGTCTACCAAGCAGTTCTTC	-	TRBV18	-	TRBJ2-1
CASSLNGWDTEAFF	TGTGCCAGCAGTTTAAATGGCTGGGACACTGAAGCTTTCTTT	-	TRBV27	once	TRBJ1-1
CASSQQGLSYEQYF	TGTGCCAGCAGCCAGCAGGGACTATCCTACGAGCAGTACTTC	TRBD2	TRBV6-6	-	TRBJ2-7
CASGTGPNEKLFF	TGTGCCTCAGGGACAGGGCCTAATGAAAAACTGTTTTTT	TRBD1	TRBV10-3	-	TRBJ1-4
CASSLEADEQYF	TGCGCCAGCAGCTTGGAAGCGGACGAGCAGTACTTC	-	TRBV5-1	-	TRBJ2-7
CATSRDKRAEAFF	TGTGCCACCAGCAGAGATAAACGGGCTGAAGCTTTCTTT	-	TRBV15	few	TRBJ1-1
CASTPQNTEAFF	TGTGCCAGCACACCCCAGAACACTGAAGCTTTCTTT	-	TRBV12-3/TRBV12-4	-	TRBJ1-1
CASTTAGTSGRTPYNEQFF	TGTGCCAGTACCACCGCAGGGACTAGCGGGAGGACCCCCTACAATGAGCAGTTCTTC	TRBD2	TRBV19	-	TRBJ2-1
CASSQGGADYGYTF	TGTGCCAGCAGCCAAGGGGGCGCCGACTATGGCTACACCTTC	TRBD1	TRBV7-6	-	TRBJ1-2
CASTIPGFNEKLFF	TGTGCCAGCACGATTCCAGGCTTTAACGAAAAACTGTTTTTT	-	TRBV6-1	-	TRBJ1-4
CASSSYNRAMNTEAFF	TGTGCCAGCAGCTCTTACAACAGGGCAATGAACACTGAAGCTTTCTTT	-	TRBV6-2/TRBV6-3	-	TRBJ1-1
CAISESMVQYYEQYF	TGTGCCATCAGTGAGTCGATGGTACAGTACTACGAGCAGTACTTC	-	TRBV10-3	-	TRBJ2-7
CASSSSAGLSKYEQFF	TGTGCCAGCAGCTCCTCCGCGGGCTTGTCGAAGTATGAGCAGTTCTTC	-	TRBV7-9	-	TRBJ2-1
CASSYPRTALSNQPQHF	TGTGCCAGCAGTTACCCGCGGACAGCACTAAGCAATCAGCCCCAGCATTTT	-	TRBV6-2/TRBV6-3	-	TRBJ1-5
CASRGMNTEAFF	TGTGCCAGCAGGGGGATGAACACTGAAGCTTTCTTT	-	TRBV2	-	TRBJ1-1
CASSPRSSTHNEQFF	TGTGCCAGCAGTCCCCGAAGTAGCACCCACAATGAGCAGTTCTTC	-	TRBV27	few	TRBJ2-1
CASSAGTGFSYSPLHF	TGTGCCAGCAGTGCCGGGACAGGGTTTAGTTATTCACCCCTCCACTTT	TRBD1	TRBV12-3/TRBV12-4	many	TRBJ1-6
CASSLRGDSNQPQHF	TGTGCCAGCAGCTTAAGAGGGGATAGCAATCAGCCCCAGCATTTT	-	TRBV7-2	many	TRBJ1-5
CASSPGRGTTGTQYF	TGTGCCAGCAGCCCGGGGCGGGGGACTACCGGGACGCAGTATTTT	TRBD2	TRBV7-2	few	TRBJ2-3